This TCR beta chain was observed in a study of OX40 agonist ivuxolimab in advanced cancers. In the study overall: Partial responses were observed in three patients, of whom one had hepatocellular carcinoma and two had cutaneous melanoma.

This clone occurred a few times. Its antigen is unknown. CDR3 size: 13 residues. Trimming stripped 4 bases from V and 5 bases from J, with 12 bases between. Germline CDR1 and CDR2: GTSNPN and SVGIG (reference sequence). Study-wide findings and caveats: Expanded clones belonging to CD8+ T cells outnumbered, on average, those of CD4+. Low normalized T-cell clonal expansion was also seen in some nonresponders.

Sequenced by immunoSEQ multiplex PCR; TCRdb stores in-frame clones only, minus some. The table has 60,000 to 75,000 clones, around 83% seen once. This chain uses TRBV30 with TRBJ1-5, with D possibly TRBD1 on 6 matching bases. The source of this sequence is an adult with an advanced solid tumor such as melanoma, head and neck, liver or kidney cancer. The starting material was CD4+ or CD8+ T cells sorted from blood, obtained in a trial of the OX40 agonist ivuxolimab. For the CDR3, the DNA is TGTGCCTGGACAACAGGGAGGGATCAGCCCCAGCATTTT. Protein: CAWTTGRDQPQHF.